One and the same sample provided the 27 T cell receptor beta chains below, sequenced in a study of cytomegalovirus exposure and HLA in healthy donors. 60 Vbeta and 13 Jbeta primers were used in PCR. TCRdb's copy holds only in-frame clones and misses some; the assay was immunoSEQ multiplex PCR. The table lists about 98,000 clones, more than 65% of them singletons. The sample was PBMCs. The source of these receptors is a human donor in good health.

V and J are TRBV10-3 and TRBJ1-4; D gene uncertain. The CDR3 runs to 17 residues. The germline V and J ends were trimmed by 3 bases and 4 bases, with 18 bases remaining between them. Germline V gene sequence: CDR1 ENHRY, CDR2 SYGVKD. For the CDR3, the DNA is TGTGCCATCAGTGAATCCCGTTTAATCAGCGGTAATGAAAAACTGTTTTTT. Its protein is CAISESRLISGNEKLFF.

V and J are TRBV5-1 and TRBJ2-4, with D possibly TRBD1 on 6 matching bases. The germline CDR1 and CDR2 sequences are SGHRS and YFSETQ. The CDR3 contains 18 residues. V dropped 3 bases and J dropped 0 bases, with 19 bases sitting between them. This chain's CDR3 is CASSSETDRTIAKNIQYF. The CDR3 DNA is TGCGCCAGCAGCTCGGAAACTGACAGGACCATAGCCAAAAACATTCAGTACTTC.

This clone was observed a handful of times. This sequence joins TRBV13 and TRBJ2-5; a possible D gene is TRBD2 (6 bases). The germline gives CDR1 PRHDT, CDR2 FYEKMQ (reference sequence). The CDR3 is made up of 13 amino acids. V lost 4 bases to trimming and J lost 5 bases, with 11 bases between them. CDR3 in amino acids: CASSSPRGETQYF. For the CDR3, the DNA is TGTGCCAGCAGCTCCCCCCGGGGGGAGACCCAGTACTTC.

The gene calls are TRBV7-2 and TRBJ1-2; D perhaps matches TRBD1 (6 bases). The length of the CDR3 is 14 residues. Between the trimmed V and J ends, which lost 8 bases and 2 bases, there was a span of 15 bases. The germline CDR1 and CDR2 sequences are SGHTA and FQGNSA. The CDR3 protein is CASSQDSANYGYTF. DNA for the CDR3: TGTGCCAGCTCCCAGGACAGCGCAAACTATGGCTACACCTTC.

The chain joins TRBV12-5 to TRBJ2-4; D is perhaps TRBD2 (5 bases). With 6 bases removed from V and 11 bases from J, the gap between germline ends came to 14 bases. Germline CDR1 and CDR2: LGHNT and FRNRAP. This CDR3 is built from 12 residues. CDR3 residues: CASGFGTRVQYF. CDR3 sequence (DNA): TGTGCTAGTGGCTTTGGTACGAGGGTTCAGTACTTC.

The CDR3 DNA reads as TGCGCCAGCAGCTTGGTTGGCAGGAAGACAGAAGCTTTCTTT. Translated: CASSLVGRKTEAFF. J is TRBJ1-1 and V is TRBV5-1; no definite D call. Between the trimmed V and J ends, which lost 0 bases and 8 bases, there was a span of 14 bases. Looked up from germline, CDR1 is SGHRS and CDR2 is YFSETQ. The CDR3 runs 14 residues. The full variable domain, rest sourced from reference TRBV5-1 and TRBJ1-1, is KAGVTQTPRYLIKTRGQQVTLSCSPISGHRSVSWYQQTPGQGLQFLFEYFSETQRNKGNFPGRFSGRQFSNSRSEMNVSTLELGDSALYLCASSLVGRKTEAFFGQGTRLTVV.

V is TRBV29-1 and J is TRBJ1-2; tentatively, D is TRBD1 (6 bases). Trimming pared 4 bases from V and 4 bases from J, leaving 10 bases between. The CDR3 is made up of 12 amino acids. Germline V CDR1 and CDR2: SQVTM, ANQGSEA. The CDR3 region has the DNA TGCAGCGTTGTTTCAGGGGTCTATGGCTACACCTTC. This sequence encodes CSVVSGVYGYTF.

This chain connects TRBV6-6 to TRBJ2-2; D may be TRBD1 (6 bases). This CDR3 spans 14 amino acids. V lost 7 bases, J lost 8 bases, and 17 bases lay in between. Germline CDR1 reads MNHNY; CDR2 reads SVGAGI (reference sequence). The CDR3 spells CASNPTGIGGELFF. In DNA form, the CDR3 reads TGTGCCAGCAACCCGACAGGAATTGGGGGGGAGCTGTTTTTT.

The V gene is TRBV5-1, the J gene TRBJ2-7; 7 bases align to TRBD1. CDR3 length: 16 residues. The germline V gene has CDR1 SGHRS and CDR2 YFSETQ. Trimming removed 0 bases from V and 2 bases from J; junction bases left unmatched: 8. The CDR3 DNA is TGCGCCAGCAGCTTGGCCGTTGCAGGGGGAGCCTACGAGCAGTACTTC. It yields the protein CASSLAVAGGAYEQYF.

In its sample, this clone was seen once. The V gene is TRBV5-1, the J gene TRBJ1-2, with a possible D match to TRBD1 (6 bases). Deletions cut 2 bases from V and 3 bases from J, with 20 bases between. Germline V CDR1 and CDR2: SGHRS, YFSETQ. The CDR3 is 17 amino acids. CDR3 sequence reads: CASSFRSTTGPDYGYTF. CDR3 nucleotide sequence: TGCGCCAGCAGCTTTAGGTCCACTACAGGGCCCGACTATGGCTACACCTTC.

The chain is built from TRBV7-9 and TRBJ2-3; weak D call: TRBD2 (6 bases). This CDR3 comprises 15 residues. Per the germline V gene, CDR1 is SEHNR and CDR2 is FQNEAQ (reference sequence). The V gene lost 7 bases and the J gene lost 0 bases, with 14 bases spanning the gap. DNA of the CDR3: TGTGCCAGCACAACTCGGGGGATTAGCACAGATACGCAGTATTTT. It is translated as CASTTRGISTDTQYF.

This sequence joins TRBV7-2 and TRBJ1-2, with TRBD1 matching over 7 bases. After removal of 5 bases from V and 7 bases from J, the junction contained 7 bases not matched to a gene. The CDR3 extends over 13 amino acids. The germline V gene encodes CDR1 SGHTA and CDR2 FQGNSA. The CDR3 coding sequence is TGTGCCAGCAGCGGAGGGGGCGTAGGTGGCTACACCTTC. This codes for CASSGGGVGGYTF.

This chain uses TRBV12-5 with TRBJ1-1; 12 nucleotides line up with TRBD1. The CDR3 runs to 14 residues. From germline, CDR1 is LGHNT and CDR2 FRNRAP. Trimming removed 1 base from V and 11 bases from J; junction bases left unmatched: 5. The CDR3 sequence is CASGLGDRGRRAFF. The CDR3 region has the DNA TGTGCTAGTGGTTTGGGGGACAGGGGGCGTAGGGCTTTCTTT.

The V call is TRBV6-6, the J call TRBJ2-7; the D gene is possibly TRBD1 (5 bases). This CDR3 region has 12 residues. The V and J ends lost 5 bases and 7 bases respectively, with 12 bases between them. The V gene's germline CDR1 is MNHNY and CDR2 SVGAGI (reference sequence). The CDR3 coding sequence is TGTGCCAGCAGTCAGGGCCGTAGGGAGCAGTACTTC. It is translated as CASSQGRREQYF.

This clone was detected a few times. The chain's CDR3 is CASKRIDEQYF. The CDR3 DNA reads as TGTGCCAGCAAGAGAATAGACGAGCAGTACTTC. The rearrangement joins TRBV6-6 to TRBJ2-7; no clear D. The CDR3 sequence is 11 residues long. Germline loops: CDR1 MNHNY, CDR2 SVGAGI (reference sequence). V was pared by 7 bases and J by 5 bases, with 9 bases between.

The V and J genes are TRBV2 and TRBJ1-5; TRBD1 is a possible D gene (6 bases). V dropped 3 bases and J dropped 4 bases, with 10 bases sitting between them. CDR3 length: 14 amino acids. Germline CDR1 is SNHLY and CDR2 is FYNNEI. CDR3 amino acids: CASSDFQGNQPQHF. The CDR3 bases are TGTGCCAGCAGTGACTTCCAGGGGAATCAGCCCCAGCATTTT.

This sequence joins TRBV6-1 and TRBJ1-2, with 9 bases fitting TRBD1. The CDR3 length is 17 residues. V shed 0 bases, J shed 5 bases, and the junction held 10 bases outside the gene matches. Germline V CDR1 and CDR2: MNHNS, SASEGT. The CDR3 loop is CASSEALRTGARYGYTF. DNA for the CDR3: TGTGCCAGCAGTGAAGCGCTTCGGACAGGGGCTAGATATGGCTACACCTTC.

This chain joins TRBV5-1 and TRBJ1-2; TRBD1 might be the D (5 bases). The V gene lost 4 bases and the J gene lost 3 bases, with 16 bases spanning the gap. Germline V gene lookup returns CDR1 SGHRS and CDR2 YFSETQ. CDR3 length equals 15 residues. CDR3 region: CASSAKTGGDYGYTF. In DNA, the CDR3 is TGCGCCAGCAGCGCAAAAACAGGAGGGGACTATGGCTACACCTTC.

The chain uses TRBV10-3 and TRBJ2-1; D possibly corresponds to TRBD1 (6 bases). The ends were cut back, 6 bases at V and 5 bases at J, with 11 bases in the middle. Per the germline V gene, CDR1 is ENHRY and CDR2 is SYGVKD. This CDR3 has 13 amino acids. The CDR3 here is CAIRGHQNNEQFF. CDR3 in DNA: TGTGCCATCAGGGGACATCAAAACAATGAGCAGTTCTTC.

This clone was counted only a few times. The rearrangement links TRBV5-4 to TRBJ2-5; D is undetermined. Germline V lookup: CDR1 SGHNT, CDR2 YYREEE (reference sequence). The CDR3 consists of 14 residues. With 1 base removed from V and 1 base from J, the gap between germline ends came to 8 bases. The CDR3 spells CASSLWNSQETQYF. CDR3 DNA sequence: TGTGCCAGCAGCTTGTGGAACAGCCAAGAGACCCAGTACTTC.

The rearrangement uses TRBV19 and TRBJ1-2, with 11 bases that match TRBD1. V was pared by 3 bases and J by 5 bases, with 2 bases of the junction left unmatched. Germline assignment: CDR1 LNHDA and CDR2 SQIVND (reference sequence). The length of the CDR3 is 14 residues. The CDR3 here is CASSIRDRGYGYTF. The DNA for the CDR3 is TGTGCCAGTAGTATCAGGGACAGGGGGTATGGCTACACCTTC.

This chain uses TRBV5-8 with TRBJ1-6, with TRBD1 matching over 7 bases. This CDR3 region has 14 residues. After removal of 1 base from V and 14 bases from J, the junction contained 9 bases not matched to a gene. CDR1 and CDR2 (germline): SGHTS, YDEGEE. CDR3 DNA: TGTGCCAGCAGCTTGACAGGGGAGCCTGTGACCCTCCACTTT. It is translated as CASSLTGEPVTLHF.

The chain couples TRBV4-3 to TRBJ2-7; 12 bases agree with TRBD2. The germline V gene encodes CDR1 LGHNA and CDR2 YSLEER. The V gene end was trimmed by 0 bases and the J gene end by 2 bases; junction bases not matched to a gene: 8. The CDR3 has 18 residues. The CDR3 here is CASSQEFGRLAGAYEQYF. CDR3 nucleotide sequence: TGCGCCAGCAGCCAAGAGTTCGGCCGACTAGCGGGAGCCTACGAGCAGTACTTC.

V is TRBV6-1 and J is TRBJ2-5; no reliable D call. The germline gives CDR1 MNHNS, CDR2 SASEGT. The CDR3 has 14 amino acids. Trimming stripped 2 bases from V and 1 base from J, with 8 bases between. The CDR3 loop reads CASSEYVAQETQYF. For the CDR3, the DNA is TGTGCCAGCAGTGAATACGTAGCCCAAGAGACCCAGTACTTC.

This chain joins TRBV18 and TRBJ1-5; 9 bases agree with TRBD1. Germline V gives CDR1 KGHSH, CDR2 LQKENI. The CDR3 runs 17 residues. The trim removed 5 bases at V and 6 bases at J, leaving 14 bases unmatched. The CDR3 loop is CASSTTSTQGAGQPQHF. For the CDR3, the DNA is TGTGCCAGCTCAACGACTTCTACACAGGGGGCCGGTCAGCCCCAGCATTTT.

This clone occurred once. This chain joins TRBV5-6 and TRBJ2-7; 8 nucleotides line up with TRBD2. This CDR3 region has 17 residues. V gave up 5 bases and J gave up 5 bases; unmatched junction bases: 18. The germline V gene has CDR1 SGHDT and CDR2 YYEEEE. This chain's CDR3 is CASRGGRSGVTLDEQYF. In nucleotides, the CDR3 is TGTGCCAGCAGAGGGGGTCGTAGCGGGGTAACTTTGGACGAGCAGTACTTC.

V usage is TRBV19 and J usage is TRBJ2-2; possibly TRBD1 for D (5 bases). Germline loops: CDR1 LNHDA, CDR2 SQIVND (reference sequence). V lost 0 bases and J 4 bases, leaving 9 bases between the germline ends. CDR3 length: 15 residues. In DNA form, the CDR3 reads TGTGCCAGTAGTATAGACAGGGTGGTCACCGGGGAGCTGTTTTTT. Translation: CASSIDRVVTGELFF.